One and the same sample provided the 9 T cell receptor beta chains below, sequenced in a study of cytomegalovirus exposure and HLA in healthy donors. Amplification used 60 Vbeta primers and 13 Jbeta primers. Clones were read by immunoSEQ multiplex PCR, and TCRdb kept only the in-frame ones, dropping some. The table has 100,000 to 150,000 clones, approximately 75% seen once. The sequencing sample was made of PBMCs. The source is a man aged 40-49 years in good health and CMV-seronegative.

The chain is built from TRBV15 and TRBJ2-3; 9 positions agree with TRBD2. CDR3 length: 14 residues. CDR1 and CDR2 from the germline V gene are LNHNV and YYDKDF (reference sequence). V dropped 0 bases and J dropped 6; count of bases not matched to a gene: 1. CDR3 sequence: CATSRDGTSDTQYF. CDR3 nucleotides: TGTGCCACCAGCAGAGATGGGACTAGCGATACGCAGTATTTT.

The CDR3 sequence is CATDDGGQGFHEQYF. CDR3 coding DNA: TGCGCCACCGACGACGGAGGGCAGGGCTTTCACGAGCAGTACTTC. The chain carries TRBV10-2 and TRBJ2-7, with TRBD2 as a possible D gene (6 bases). CDR3 size: 15 residues. Germline values: CDR1 WSHSY, CDR2 SAAADI. V shed 10 bases and J shed 5 bases, with 24 bases lying between them.

V and J are TRBV7-2 and TRBJ2-3; a weak D match, TRBD1 (7 bases). This CDR3 region has 15 residues. Trimming took 2 bases from V and 6 from J, leaving 15 bases between them. Germline V lookup: CDR1 SGHTA, CDR2 FQGNSA. The CDR3 spells CASSLRTGTSDTQYF. In DNA form, the CDR3 reads TGTGCCAGCAGCTTACGGACAGGAACTAGCGATACGCAGTATTTT. Variable domain in full (rest from reference TRBV7-2 and TRBJ2-3): GAGVSQSPSNKVTEKGKDVELRCDPISGHTALYWYRQSLGQGLEFLIYFQGNSAPDKSGLPSDRFSAERTGGSVSTLTIQRTQQEDSAVYLCASSLRTGTSDTQYFGPGTRLTVL.

This clone came up a few times. The chain is built from TRBV29-1 and TRBJ1-2; D perhaps matches TRBD1 (5 bases). CDR3 length: 12 amino acids. Germline lookup yields CDR1 SQVTM and CDR2 ANQGSEA. Trimming cost V 7 bases and J 7 bases, with 16 bases left between them. The CDR3 region is CSARGGGSGYTF. Written as DNA, the CDR3 is TGCAGCGCCCGGGGGGGAGGTAGTGGCTACACCTTC.

The chain couples TRBV28 to TRBJ1-5; perhaps TRBD1 as D (6 bases). The CDR3 is made up of 13 amino acids. Germline lookup yields CDR1 MDHEN and CDR2 SYDVKM. The V end was cut by 6 bases, the J end by 6 bases, with 12 bases between. This CDR3 reads CASRAGVVQPQHF. DNA of the CDR3: TGTGCCAGCAGGGCAGGGGTGGTTCAGCCCCAGCATTTT. Full variable domain (rest looked up from reference TRBV28 and TRBJ1-5): DVKVTQSSRYLVKRTGEKVFLECVQDMDHENMFWYRQDPGLGLRLIYFSYDVKMKEKGDIPEGYSVSREKKERFSLILESASTNQTSMYLCASRAGVVQPQHFGDGTRLSIL.

V is TRBV19 and J is TRBJ2-5; D uncertain. Between the trimmed V and J ends, which lost 4 bases and 1 base, there was a span of 7 bases. Looked up from germline, CDR1 is LNHDA and CDR2 is SQIVND (reference sequence). The CDR3 extends over 13 amino acids. CDR3 sequence: CASSRATQETQYF. The CDR3 coding sequence is TGTGCCAGTAGTAGAGCCACCCAAGAGACCCAGTACTTC.

The V call is TRBV7-8, the J call TRBJ1-1; D unclear. The CDR3 sequence is 13 residues long. Germline V gene sequence: CDR1 SGHVS, CDR2 FQNEAQ. Deletions cut 4 bases from V and 1 base from J, with 7 bases between. CDR3 nucleotide sequence: TGTGCCAGCAGCTCTACAGAGAACACTGAAGCTTTCTTT. This translates into CASSSTENTEAFF.

The chain uses TRBV10-3 and TRBJ2-5, with 9 bases identical to TRBD1. CDR3 length: 17 amino acids. Trimming removed 4 bases from V and 0 bases from J; junction bases left unmatched: 9. Germline V gene sequence: CDR1 ENHRY, CDR2 SYGVKD. The CDR3: CAISVPGQGTYQETQYF. CDR3 nucleotide sequence: TGTGCCATCAGTGTCCCCGGACAGGGGACGTACCAAGAGACCCAGTACTTC.

The chain couples TRBV30 to TRBJ1-1, with D tentatively TRBD1 (5 bases). V lost 0 bases, J lost 0 bases, and 17 bases lay in between. CDR3 length: 17 amino acids. CDR1 and CDR2 (germline): GTSNPN, SVGIG (reference sequence). In DNA form, the CDR3 reads TGTGCCTGGAGTGTAATCCCCACCCGGGACTTGAACACTGAAGCTTTCTTT. Translation gives CAWSVIPTRDLNTEAFF.